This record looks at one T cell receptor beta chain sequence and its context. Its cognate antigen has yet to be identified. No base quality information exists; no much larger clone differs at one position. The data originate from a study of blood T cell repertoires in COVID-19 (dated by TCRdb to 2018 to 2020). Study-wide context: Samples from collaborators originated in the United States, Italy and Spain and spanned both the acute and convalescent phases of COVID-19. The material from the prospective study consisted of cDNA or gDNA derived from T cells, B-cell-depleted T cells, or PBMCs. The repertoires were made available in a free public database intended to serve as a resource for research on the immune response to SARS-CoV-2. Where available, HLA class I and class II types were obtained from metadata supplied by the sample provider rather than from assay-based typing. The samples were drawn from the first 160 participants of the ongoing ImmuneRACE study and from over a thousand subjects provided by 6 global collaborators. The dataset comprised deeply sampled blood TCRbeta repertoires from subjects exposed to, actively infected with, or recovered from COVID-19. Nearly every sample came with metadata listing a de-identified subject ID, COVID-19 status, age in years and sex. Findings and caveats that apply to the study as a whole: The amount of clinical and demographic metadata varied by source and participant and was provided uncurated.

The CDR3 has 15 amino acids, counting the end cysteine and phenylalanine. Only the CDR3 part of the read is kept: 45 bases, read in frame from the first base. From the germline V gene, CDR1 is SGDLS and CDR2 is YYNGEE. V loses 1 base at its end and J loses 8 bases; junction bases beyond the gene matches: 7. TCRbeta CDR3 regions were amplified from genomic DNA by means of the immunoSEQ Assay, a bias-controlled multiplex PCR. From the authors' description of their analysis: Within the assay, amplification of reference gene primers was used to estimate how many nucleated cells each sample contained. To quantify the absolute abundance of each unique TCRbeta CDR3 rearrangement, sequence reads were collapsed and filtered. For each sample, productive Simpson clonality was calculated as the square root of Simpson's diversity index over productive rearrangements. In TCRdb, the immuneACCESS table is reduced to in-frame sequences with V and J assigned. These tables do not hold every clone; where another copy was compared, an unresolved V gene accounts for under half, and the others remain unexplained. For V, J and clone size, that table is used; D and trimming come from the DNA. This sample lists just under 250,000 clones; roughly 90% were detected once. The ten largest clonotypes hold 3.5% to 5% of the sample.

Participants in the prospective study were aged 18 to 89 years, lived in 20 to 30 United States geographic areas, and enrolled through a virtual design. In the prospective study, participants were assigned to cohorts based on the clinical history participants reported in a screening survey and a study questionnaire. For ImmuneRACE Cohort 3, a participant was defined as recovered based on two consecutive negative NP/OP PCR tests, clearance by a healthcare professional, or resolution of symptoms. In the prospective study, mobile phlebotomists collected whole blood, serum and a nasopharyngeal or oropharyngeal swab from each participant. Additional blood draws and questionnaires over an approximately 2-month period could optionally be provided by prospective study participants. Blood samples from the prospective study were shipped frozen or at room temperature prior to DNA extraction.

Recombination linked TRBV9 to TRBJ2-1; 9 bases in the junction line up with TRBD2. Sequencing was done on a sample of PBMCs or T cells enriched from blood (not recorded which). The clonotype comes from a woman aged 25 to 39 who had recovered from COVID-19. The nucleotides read TGTGCCAGCAGCGTACCGGGACTAGCTTCCGATGAGCAGTTCTTC. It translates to CASSVPGLASDEQFF.